These T cell receptor beta chains were read from a single sample in a study of CD8 T cells in Susac syndrome. In TCRdb, the immunoSEQ multiplex PCR reads were re-called with MiXCR into one record per CDR3 protein. Among around 280,000 distinct CDR3 sequences listed, 85% were seen once. The specimen was CD8+ T cells from PBMCs. These receptors were collected from a human donor with multiple sclerosis. CDR3s include the opening cysteine and the closing phenylalanine or tryptophan. Each record gives: V gene, J gene, clone size, D gene, CDR3 protein, CDR3 DNA. A D gene is named only where the DNA matches it firmly. A clone size is listed for some rows: how often the clone was seen (once, few, many), or a class if it is expanded.

V gene: TRBV27; J gene: TRBJ2-3; clone size: .; D gene: .; CDR3 protein: CASSFLGGGDTQYF; CDR3 DNA: TGTGCCAGCAGTTTTTTGGGAGGCGGGGATACGCAGTATTTT
V gene: TRBV28; J gene: TRBJ2-7; clone size: .; D gene: TRBD1; CDR3 protein: CASSPTGGFGNEQYF; CDR3 DNA: TGTGCCAGCAGCCCTACAGGGGGCTTTGGGAACGAGCAGTACTTC
V gene: TRBV28; J gene: TRBJ2-6; clone size: .; D gene: .; CDR3 protein: CASSPLGGSSGANVLTF; CDR3 DNA: TGTGCCAGCAGTCCCTTGGGGGGCTCCTCTGGGGCCAACGTCCTGACTTTC
V gene: TRBV11-2; J gene: TRBJ2-1; clone size: .; D gene: .; CDR3 protein: CASSLGPLGSYEQFF; CDR3 DNA: TGTGCCAGCAGCTTAGGGCCCCTGGGGTCATATGAGCAGTTCTTC
V gene: TRBV2; J gene: TRBJ2-5; clone size: .; D gene: TRBD2; CDR3 protein: CASSLLAGSQETQYF; CDR3 DNA: TGTGCCAGCAGCCTACTAGCGGGGTCCCAAGAGACCCAGTACTTC
V gene: TRBV5-6; J gene: TRBJ2-7; clone size: .; D gene: .; CDR3 protein: CASSSGPAYEQYF; CDR3 DNA: TGTGCCAGCAGCTCCGGGCCCGCCTACGAGCAGTACTTC
V gene: TRBV19; J gene: TRBJ2-1; clone size: .; D gene: TRBD2; CDR3 protein: CASSWGEGRNEQFF; CDR3 DNA: TGTGCCAGTAGTTGGGGGGAGGGCCGGAATGAGCAGTTCTTC
V gene: TRBV4-1; J gene: TRBJ2-7; clone size: .; D gene: TRBD2; CDR3 protein: CASSQLNSGVEDQYF; CDR3 DNA: TGCGCCAGCAGCCAACTTAATAGCGGGGTCGAAGATCAGTACTTC
V gene: TRBV7-9; J gene: TRBJ1-1; clone size: .; D gene: .; CDR3 protein: CASRLDSNTEAFF; CDR3 DNA: TGTGCCAGCAGGTTGGACAGTAACACTGAAGCTTTCTTT
V gene: TRBV18; J gene: TRBJ1-4; clone size: once; D gene: .; CDR3 protein: CASSPGGGGKLFF; CDR3 DNA: TGTGCCAGCTCACCAGGGGGTGGTGGAAAACTGTTTTTT
V gene: TRBV10-3; J gene: TRBJ2-1; clone size: .; D gene: .; CDR3 protein: CAISHISYNEQFF; CDR3 DNA: TGTGCCATCAGTCATATATCCTACAATGAGCAGTTCTTC
V gene: TRBV27; J gene: TRBJ1-5; clone size: .; D gene: TRBD1; CDR3 protein: CASSPRGRLSQPQHF; CDR3 DNA: TGTGCCAGCAGTCCAAGGGGGCGCCTGAGCCAGCCCCAGCATTTT
V gene: TRBV11-2; J gene: TRBJ2-1; clone size: .; D gene: .; CDR3 protein: CATWGLSAKSSYNEQFF; CDR3 DNA: TGTGCCACCTGGGGGCTTAGCGCGAAATCTTCCTACAATGAGCAGTTCTTC
V gene: TRBV27; J gene: TRBJ2-2; clone size: once; D gene: .; CDR3 protein: CASSPLDGELFF; CDR3 DNA: TGTGCCAGCAGTCCCCTGGACGGGGAGCTGTTTTTT
V gene: TRBV12-5; J gene: TRBJ2-7; clone size: .; D gene: .; CDR3 protein: CASGLGVHEQYF; CDR3 DNA: TGTGCTAGTGGTTTGGGCGTCCACGAGCAGTACTTC
V gene: TRBV30; J gene: TRBJ2-7; clone size: .; D gene: TRBD1; CDR3 protein: CARRGQTGVNPYEQYF; CDR3 DNA: TGTGCCCGCCGCGGGCAAACAGGGGTGAATCCCTACGAGCAGTACTTC
V gene: TRBV12-3/TRBV12-4; J gene: TRBJ2-7; clone size: .; D gene: TRBD2; CDR3 protein: CASSLRVTSGSRYEQYF; CDR3 DNA: TGTGCCAGCAGTTTACGCGTGACTAGCGGGAGTAGGTACGAGCAGTACTTC
V gene: TRBV24-1; J gene: TRBJ1-1; clone size: .; D gene: .; CDR3 protein: CATSDFEGTEAFF; CDR3 DNA: TGTGCCACCAGTGATTTCGAGGGAACTGAAGCTTTCTTT
V gene: TRBV28; J gene: TRBJ2-1; clone size: .; D gene: TRBD2; CDR3 protein: CASSLGLAGVGYNEQFF; CDR3 DNA: TGTGCCAGCAGTTTAGGACTAGCGGGAGTTGGTTACAATGAGCAGTTCTTC
V gene: TRBV27; J gene: TRBJ1-4; clone size: .; D gene: TRBD1; CDR3 protein: CASSFSPGQEKLFF; CDR3 DNA: TGTGCCAGCAGTTTCTCACCGGGACAGGAAAAACTGTTTTTT
V gene: TRBV20-1; J gene: TRBJ2-4; clone size: .; D gene: TRBD2; CDR3 protein: CSATRAGGPNIQYF; CDR3 DNA: TGCAGTGCTACTCGAGCGGGAGGGCCTAACATTCAGTACTTC
V gene: TRBV28; J gene: TRBJ2-2; clone size: few; D gene: TRBD2; CDR3 protein: CASSWVAGVLNTGELFF; CDR3 DNA: TGTGCCAGCAGTTGGGTAGCGGGAGTTCTCAACACCGGGGAGCTGTTTTTT
V gene: TRBV7-9; J gene: TRBJ1-1; clone size: .; D gene: TRBD1; CDR3 protein: CASPRDSSYMNTEAFF; CDR3 DNA: TGTGCCAGCCCCAGGGACAGCTCTTACATGAACACTGAAGCTTTCTTT
V gene: TRBV7-2; J gene: TRBJ2-3; clone size: .; D gene: TRBD1; CDR3 protein: CASSEGTVSTDTQYF; CDR3 DNA: TGTGCCAGCAGCGAGGGGACAGTGAGCACAGATACGCAGTATTTT
V gene: TRBV19; J gene: TRBJ2-1; clone size: .; D gene: TRBD2; CDR3 protein: CASSRKPGLAALGNEQFF; CDR3 DNA: TGTGCCAGTAGCAGGAAACCGGGACTAGCGGCCCTAGGCAATGAGCAGTTCTTC
V gene: TRBV27; J gene: TRBJ2-3; clone size: .; D gene: TRBD2; CDR3 protein: CASSPGTRITDTQYF; CDR3 DNA: TGTGCCAGCAGCCCCGGGACTAGGATAACAGATACGCAGTATTTT
V gene: TRBV7-9; J gene: TRBJ2-7; clone size: .; D gene: .; CDR3 protein: CASSLPLRSDEQYF; CDR3 DNA: TGTGCCAGCAGCTTGCCGCTGCGCAGCGACGAGCAGTACTTC
V gene: TRBV29-1; J gene: TRBJ1-2; clone size: .; D gene: .; CDR3 protein: CSVGGITGSAGYGYTF; CDR3 DNA: TGCAGCGTTGGTGGGATAACAGGGTCGGCAGGCTATGGCTACACCTTC
V gene: TRBV24-1; J gene: TRBJ2-1; clone size: .; D gene: TRBD2; CDR3 protein: CATSSTSGAYNEQFF; CDR3 DNA: TGTGCCACCAGTTCGACTAGCGGGGCTTACAATGAGCAGTTCTTC
V gene: TRBV7-9; J gene: TRBJ1-1; clone size: few; D gene: TRBD1; CDR3 protein: CASSGQGNTEAFF; CDR3 DNA: TGTGCCAGCTCTGGACAGGGGAACACTGAAGCTTTCTTT
V gene: TRBV7-9; J gene: TRBJ1-2; clone size: .; D gene: .; CDR3 protein: CASSFDSNYGYTF; CDR3 DNA: TGTGCCAGCAGCTTCGACAGTAACTATGGCTACACCTTC
V gene: TRBV12-3/TRBV12-4; J gene: TRBJ2-3; clone size: .; D gene: .; CDR3 protein: CASTPGLLGDTQYF; CDR3 DNA: TGTGCCAGTACCCCGGGCCTCCTAGGAGATACGCAGTATTTT
V gene: TRBV27; J gene: TRBJ2-2; clone size: .; D gene: .; CDR3 protein: CASSFTLWNTGELFF; CDR3 DNA: TGTGCCAGCAGCTTTACGCTGTGGAACACCGGGGAGCTGTTTTTT
V gene: TRBV28; J gene: TRBJ2-1; clone size: few; D gene: .; CDR3 protein: CASSLLGRNEQFF; CDR3 DNA: TGTGCCAGCAGTTTATTGGGTAGAAATGAGCAGTTCTTC
V gene: TRBV7-3; J gene: TRBJ2-3; clone size: .; D gene: .; CDR3 protein: CASSLLPGQRDTQYF; CDR3 DNA: TGTGCCAGCAGCTTACTGCCGGGGCAGAGAGATACGCAGTATTTT
V gene: TRBV5-6; J gene: TRBJ2-7; clone size: once; D gene: TRBD2; CDR3 protein: CASSLDGAGAYEQYF; CDR3 DNA: TGTGCCAGCAGCTTGGACGGCGCGGGAGCCTACGAGCAGTACTTC
V gene: TRBV29-1; J gene: TRBJ2-2; clone size: .; D gene: .; CDR3 protein: CSVRPENTGELFF; CDR3 DNA: TGCAGCGTGCGCCCGGAAAACACCGGGGAGCTGTTTTTT
V gene: TRBV19; J gene: TRBJ1-2; clone size: .; D gene: .; CDR3 protein: CASTHYETGNGYTF; CDR3 DNA: TGTGCCAGTACCCACTACGAAACAGGGAACGGCTACACCTTC
V gene: TRBV27; J gene: TRBJ1-5; clone size: .; D gene: .; CDR3 protein: CASSLPGTGQPQHF; CDR3 DNA: TGTGCCAGCAGTTTGCCTGGGACCGGCCAGCCCCAGCATTTT
V gene: TRBV14; J gene: TRBJ1-1; clone size: .; D gene: TRBD1; CDR3 protein: CASSQRTGNTEAFF; CDR3 DNA: TGTGCCAGCAGCCAAAGGACAGGAAACACTGAAGCTTTCTTT
V gene: TRBV28; J gene: TRBJ2-5; clone size: .; D gene: .; CDR3 protein: CAVSRAETQYF; CDR3 DNA: TGTGCCGTCTCGAGAGCAGAGACCCAGTACTTC
V gene: TRBV29-1; J gene: TRBJ1-1; clone size: .; D gene: .; CDR3 protein: CSVEDRGSLNTEAFF; CDR3 DNA: TGCAGCGTTGAAGATCGGGGAAGCCTGAACACTGAAGCTTTCTTT
V gene: TRBV4-1; J gene: TRBJ2-1; clone size: .; D gene: .; CDR3 protein: CASSQEEPGTDSYNEQFF; CDR3 DNA: TGCGCCAGCAGCCAAGAGGAACCGGGAACGGACTCCTACAATGAGCAGTTCTTC
V gene: TRBV15; J gene: TRBJ1-4; clone size: .; D gene: TRBD1; CDR3 protein: CATPRRIGEQGHSANEKLFF; CDR3 DNA: TGTGCCACCCCCAGACGGATAGGAGAACAGGGGCACTCGGCTAATGAAAAACTGTTTTTT
V gene: TRBV4-1; J gene: TRBJ2-7; clone size: .; D gene: .; CDR3 protein: CASSALGVGAYEQYF; CDR3 DNA: TGCGCCAGCAGCGCCCTTGGGGTAGGGGCCTACGAGCAGTACTTC
V gene: TRBV6-5; J gene: TRBJ2-1; clone size: .; D gene: TRBD2; CDR3 protein: CASKKGLAGSEQFF; CDR3 DNA: TGTGCCAGCAAAAAGGGACTAGCGGGTAGTGAGCAGTTCTTC
V gene: TRBV7-2; J gene: TRBJ2-5; clone size: few; D gene: TRBD2; CDR3 protein: CASSSLSGRAVETQYF; CDR3 DNA: TGTGCCAGCAGCTCCCTTAGCGGGAGGGCCGTAGAGACCCAGTACTTC
V gene: TRBV6-1; J gene: TRBJ1-5; clone size: .; D gene: TRBD1; CDR3 protein: CASSEWGQNSNQPQHF; CDR3 DNA: TGTGCCAGCAGTGAATGGGGACAGAATAGCAATCAGCCCCAGCATTTT
V gene: TRBV29-1; J gene: TRBJ2-5; clone size: few; D gene: TRBD1; CDR3 protein: CSVEGAPGQGLETQYF; CDR3 DNA: TGCAGCGTTGAAGGGGCCCCGGGACAGGGTTTGGAGACCCAGTATTTC
V gene: TRBV18; J gene: TRBJ2-1; clone size: .; D gene: TRBD2; CDR3 protein: CASSELAGEFSEQFF; CDR3 DNA: TGTGCCAGCTCAGAACTAGCGGGAGAGTTTAGTGAGCAGTTCTTC
V gene: TRBV12-3/TRBV12-4; J gene: TRBJ1-2; clone size: .; D gene: TRBD1; CDR3 protein: CASRRTPGGYYGYTF; CDR3 DNA: TGTGCCAGCAGACGAACCCCAGGGGGCTACTATGGCTACACCTTC
V gene: TRBV27; J gene: TRBJ2-3; clone size: .; D gene: .; CDR3 protein: CASSRPRRDTLTDTQYF; CDR3 DNA: TGTGCCAGCAGTCGCCCCCGCCGGGACACCCTCACAGATACGCAGTATTTT
V gene: TRBV6-6; J gene: TRBJ2-5; clone size: .; D gene: TRBD2; CDR3 protein: CAGRTSGDPQETQYF; CDR3 DNA: TGTGCCGGCCGGACTAGCGGGGACCCTCAAGAGACCCAGTACTTC
V gene: TRBV27; J gene: TRBJ2-1; clone size: .; D gene: TRBD1; CDR3 protein: CASSLPAGQGGNEQFF; CDR3 DNA: TGTGCCAGCAGTTTACCGGCAGGACAGGGGGGCAATGAGCAGTTCTTC
V gene: TRBV28; J gene: TRBJ2-1; clone size: .; D gene: TRBD2; CDR3 protein: CASRTYSGSASYNEQFF; CDR3 DNA: TGTGCCAGCAGAACATATAGCGGGAGCGCTTCCTACAATGAGCAGTTCTTC